The 20 T cell receptor beta chains in this list originate from one sample, sequenced in a study of OX40 agonist ivuxolimab in advanced cancers. Libraries were built with the immunoSEQ multiplex PCR assay. Imported from immuneACCESS, the table was reduced by TCRdb to in-frame sequences with V and J called. These copies leave out some clones; in studies compared against another copy, an unresolved V gene accounts for under half, and the cause of the remainder is not known. The sample contains 45,000 to 65,000 clones, around nine tenths of them found a single time. The top ten constitute 11% to 15% of the sample. The sample consisted of CD4+ or CD8+ T cells sorted from blood, taken in a trial of the OX40 agonist ivuxolimab. The receptors here all came from an adult with an advanced solid tumor such as melanoma, head and neck, liver or kidney cancer.

V is TRBV5-6 and J is TRBJ2-7, with 11 bases lining up with TRBD1. Germline CDR1 is SGHDT and CDR2 is YYEEEE. The CDR3 has 14 amino acids. Unmatched junction bases numbered 3, after V lost 3 bases and J lost 4 bases. The CDR3 spells CASSWDRGAYEQYF. As DNA, the CDR3 is TGTGCCAGCAGCTGGGACAGGGGGGCATACGAGCAGTACTTC. Filled out from reference TRBV5-6 and TRBJ2-7, the complete variable domain reads DAGVTQSPTHLIKTRGQQVTLRCSPKSGHDTVSWYQQALGQGPQFIFQYYEEEERQRGNFPDRFSGHQFPNYSSELNVNALLLGDSALYLCASSWDRGAYEQYFGPGTRLTVT.

The genes are TRBV5-4 and TRBJ2-3, with a possible D match to TRBD1 (6 bases). The ends were cut back, 4 bases at V and 0 bases at J, with 18 bases in the middle. This CDR3 comprises 17 residues. CDR1 SGHNT and CDR2 YYREEE come from the germline V gene (reference sequence). Written as DNA, the CDR3 is TGTGCCAGCAGCACGGAACTAGACACAGGGAGCACAGATACGCAGTATTTT. It is translated as CASSTELDTGSTDTQYF.

The genes are TRBV10-3 and TRBJ2-2; the match to TRBD1 covers 8 bases. This CDR3 has 15 residues. CDR1 and CDR2 from the germline V gene are ENHRY and SYGVKD. After removal of 11 bases from V and 0 bases from J, the junction contained 8 bases not matched to a gene. This CDR3 is CAAGRTGPNTGELFF. CDR3 nucleotide sequence: TGTGCCGCGGGACGGACAGGGCCGAACACCGGGGAGCTGTTTTTT.

J is TRBJ2-3 and V is TRBV6-1, with D tentatively TRBD2 (5 bases). The length of the CDR3 is 13 residues. The V gene's germline CDR1 is MNHNS and CDR2 SASEGT. V lost 4 bases and J lost 2, with 7 bases in between. CDR3 amino acids: CASSAGSTDTQYF. CDR3 nucleotide sequence: TGTGCCAGCAGTGCGGGGTCCACAGATACGCAGTATTTT.

J is TRBJ1-1 and V is TRBV7-9; 7 bases agree with TRBD1. V shed 3 bases, J shed 7 bases, and the junction held 5 bases outside the gene matches. The CDR3 spans 13 residues. Germline loops: CDR1 SEHNR, CDR2 FQNEAQ (reference sequence). This CDR3 is CASSLTGNDEAFF. Here the CDR3 DNA reads TGTGCCAGCAGCTTGACAGGGAATGATGAAGCTTTCTTT.

The chain links TRBV4-2 to TRBJ1-4, with 7 bases lining up with TRBD1. The CDR3 sequence is 16 residues long. Germline trimming cut 3 bases from V and 8 bases from J; bases unmatched to any gene: 12. CDR1 is LGHNA and CDR2 is YNFKEQ in the germline V gene. The CDR3 sequence is CASSQVQGLRWEKLFF. In DNA form, the CDR3 reads TGTGCCAGCAGCCAGGTACAGGGGCTCCGATGGGAAAAACTGTTTTTT.

This clone occurred once. The rearrangement joins TRBV5-4 to TRBJ2-5; tentatively, D is TRBD1 or TRBD2 (5 bases each). The germline V gene has CDR1 SGHNT and CDR2 YYREEE (reference sequence). The length of the CDR3 is 13 residues. V was shortened by 6 bases and J by 5 bases, with 14 bases between the two germline ends. Here the CDR3 DNA reads TGTGCCAGCATGACTACAGGACCCGAGACCCAGTACTTC. Translating it yields CASMTTGPETQYF.

The chain has TRBV5-6 and TRBJ2-1, with D possibly being TRBD1 (5 bases). Germline V CDR1 and CDR2: SGHDT, YYEEEE. CDR3 length equals 13 residues. V was cut by 4 bases and J by 7 bases, with 12 bases left in between. DNA of the CDR3: TGTGCCAGCAGCATAGGACCAGGGAATGAGCAGTTCTTC. Its translation: CASSIGPGNEQFF. Full variable domain (outside the CDR3, taken from reference TRBV5-6 and TRBJ2-1): DAGVTQSPTHLIKTRGQQVTLRCSPKSGHDTVSWYQQALGQGPQFIFQYYEEEERQRGNFPDRFSGHQFPNYSSELNVNALLLGDSALYLCASSIGPGNEQFFGPGTRLTVL.

The chain couples TRBV7-2 to TRBJ1-1; tentative D call: TRBD1 (5 bases). In germline, CDR1 is SGHTA, CDR2 FQGNSA. V gave up 6 bases and J gave up 0 bases, with 14 bases separating them. CDR3 length: 15 residues. The CDR3 reads CASSLGVSMNTEAFF. CDR3 in DNA: TGTGCCAGCAGTCTAGGGGTCAGCATGAACACTGAAGCTTTCTTT.

The rearrangement uses TRBV7-2 and TRBJ2-1; 10 nucleotides agree with TRBD2. CDR1 is SGHTA, CDR2 FQGNSA, per germline. The CDR3 totals 14 residues. Unmatched junction bases numbered 12, after V lost 5 bases and J lost 14 bases. CDR3 in DNA: TGTGCCAGCAGCCCTAAGGGACTAGCGTTAAGTAAGTTCTTC. Protein sequence: CASSPKGLALSKFF. Variable domain in full (rest from reference TRBV7-2 and TRBJ2-1): GAGVSQSPSNKVTEKGKDVELRCDPISGHTALYWYRQSLGQGLEFLIYFQGNSAPDKSGLPSDRFSAERTGGSVSTLTIQRTQQEDSAVYLCASSPKGLALSKFFGPGTRLTVL.

This chain links TRBV18 with TRBJ1-1; D gene uncertain. Deletions cut 4 bases from V and 7 bases from J, with 13 bases between. This CDR3 spans 13 amino acids. CDR1 KGHSH and CDR2 LQKENI come from the germline V gene. The CDR3 protein is CASSHEAEGEAFF. CDR3 bases: TGTGCCAGCTCACACGAAGCGGAGGGTGAAGCTTTCTTT.

This clone was counted only a few times. The genes are TRBV7-3 and TRBJ2-7; unclear D gene. The CDR3 totals 12 residues. Trimming took off 3 bases at V and 6 bases at J, with 9 bases between the two ends. Germline V gene data show CDR1 as SGHTA and CDR2 as FQGTGA. The CDR3 DNA reads as TGTGCCAGCAGCTTGGAGTGGTCCGAGCAGTACTTC. It encodes CASSLEWSEQYF. The whole variable domain, remainder taken from reference TRBV7-3 and TRBJ2-7, is GAGVSQTPSNKVTEKGKYVELRCDPISGHTALYWYRQSLGQGPEFLIYFQGTGAADDSGLPNDRFFAVRPEGSVSTLKIQRTERGDSAVYLCASSLEWSEQYFGPGTRLTVT.

This clone appeared once. This rearrangement joins TRBV6-5 to TRBJ2-7, with D unresolved. This CDR3 contains 12 residues. Germline CDR1 is MNHEY and CDR2 is SVGAGI. Trimming cost V 5 bases and J 3 bases, with 8 bases left between them. CDR3 region: CASSPTGYEQYF. CDR3 in DNA: TGTGCCAGCAGTCCCACTGGCTACGAGCAGTACTTC.

The V call is TRBV29-1, the J call TRBJ2-1; TRBD2 aligns across 13 bases. The CDR3 totals 16 residues. Per the germline V gene, CDR1 is SQVTM and CDR2 is ANQGSEA. Germline trimming cut 6 bases from V and 2 bases from J; bases unmatched to any gene: 7. The CDR3 protein is CSVGLAGAKAYNEQFF. The CDR3 DNA sequence: TGCAGCGTCGGACTAGCGGGGGCGAAGGCCTACAATGAGCAGTTCTTC.

The chain carries TRBV27 and TRBJ1-2; 7 bases match TRBD1. The CDR3 consists of 14 residues. Germline V gives CDR1 MNHEY, CDR2 SMNVEV (reference sequence). V shed 3 bases, J shed 4 bases, and the junction held 5 bases outside the gene matches. As DNA, the CDR3 is TGTGCCAGCAGTTTTCGAGGGGGCGGCTATGGCTACACCTTC. It translates to CASSFRGGGYGYTF.

Here the CDR3 reads CASSEGHYNEQFF. CDR3 nucleotide sequence: TGTGCCAGTAGTGAGGGGCACTACAATGAGCAGTTCTTC. The genes are TRBV19 and TRBJ2-1; D tentatively fits TRBD1 or TRBD2 (5 bases each). Germline lookup yields CDR1 LNHDA and CDR2 SQIVND (reference sequence). V was cut by 5 bases and J by 3 bases, with 8 bases left in between. The CDR3 contains 13 residues. Based on the CDR3 plus reference TRBV19 and TRBJ2-1, the full variable domain is DGGITQSPKYLFRKEGQNVTLSCEQNLNHDAMYWYRQDPGQGLRLIYYSQIVNDFQKGDIAEGYSVSREKKESFPLTVTSAQKNPTAFYLCASSEGHYNEQFFGPGTRLTVL.

This chain uses TRBV4-3 with TRBJ2-3, with D perhaps assigned TRBD1 or TRBD2 (5 bases each). V shed 0 bases and J shed 5 bases, with 21 bases lying between them. Germline assignment: CDR1 LGHNA and CDR2 YSLEER. The CDR3 has 18 residues. DNA for the CDR3: TGCGCCAGCAGCCAAGAGACCCCTCGGGACGGATTTGTAGATACGCAGTATTTT. Protein: CASSQETPRDGFVDTQYF.

This clone appeared once. The gene calls are TRBV6-4 and TRBJ1-1; possibly TRBD1 for D (6 bases). The CDR3 has 13 residues. The V end was cut by 3 bases, the J end by 7 bases, with 12 bases between. The germline CDR1 and CDR2 sequences are MRHNA and SNTAGT. In DNA, the CDR3 is TGTGCCAGCAGTGAAATCCGGGGGCTTGAAGCTTTCTTT. Translation: CASSEIRGLEAFF.

The chain is built from TRBV7-9 and TRBJ2-7; tentative D call: TRBD1 (5 bases). V was cut by 5 bases and J by 2 bases, with 13 bases left in between. Germline CDR1 SEHNR, CDR2 FQNEAQ (reference sequence). The CDR3 covers 14 residues. The CDR3 coding sequence is TGTGCCAGCAGCCCCAGGGAAGCAACCTACGAGCAGTACTTC. Residues: CASSPREATYEQYF.

The V gene is TRBV5-6, the J gene TRBJ2-7; D not resolved. V lost 6 bases, J lost 3 bases, and 16 bases lay in between. Germline V gives CDR1 SGHDT, CDR2 YYEEEE. The CDR3 sequence is 14 residues long. CDR3 region: CASTRWMAYYEQYF. In DNA form, the CDR3 reads TGTGCCAGCACCCGGTGGATGGCATACTACGAGCAGTACTTC.